This is a list of T cell receptor beta chains from one sample in a study of T-cell reconstitution after alpha-beta-depleted transplantation in children. TCRdb reanalysed the PCR reads using MiXCR and keeps one entry per CDR3 protein. Of around 72,000 distinct CDR3 sequences listed, just under 5% are singletons. Sequences were derived from PBMCs, mostly from graft donor cells, sampled 180 days after TCRalphabeta/CD19-depleted stem cell transplant. Source of these receptors: a boy under two years old who had a stem cell transplant for acute myeloid leukemia, so the T cells may come from the graft donor. Both conserved end residues are part of each CDR3. Each record gives: D gene, J gene, CDR3 length, clone size, V gene, CDR3 protein, CDR3 DNA. The D gene is left open where the match is weak. The size entry is marked missing in some rows and otherwise reads once, few, many or a size class.

D: -; J: TRBJ1-1; length: 14; size: many; V: TRBV2; CDR3: CASSYTQGWTEAFF; DNA: TGTGCCAGCAGTTACACCCAGGGTTGGACTGAAGCTTTCTTT
D: -; J: TRBJ2-3; length: 13; size: many; V: TRBV11-2; CDR3: CASSFRMTDTQYF; DNA: TGTGCCAGCAGCTTCCGGATGACAGATACGCAGTATTTT
D: TRBD1; J: TRBJ2-5; length: 22; size: once; V: TRBV18; CDR3: CASSPGIRTGNIVEPRRETQYF; DNA: TGTGCCAGCTCACCTGGAATCAGGACAGGGAATATCGTAGAACCAAGAAGGGAGACCCAGTACTTC
D: -; J: TRBJ2-3; length: 14; size: many; V: TRBV5-1; CDR3: CASTKAGRTDTQYF; DNA: TGCGCCAGCACCAAGGCGGGACGAACAGATACGCAGTATTTT
D: TRBD1; J: TRBJ2-3; length: 13; size: many; V: TRBV7-9; CDR3: CATGTGVTDTQYF; DNA: TGTGCCACAGGGACAGGGGTTACAGATACGCAGTATTTT
D: -; J: TRBJ1-1; length: 12; size: many; V: TRBV11-2; CDR3: CASSLRDTEAFF; DNA: TGTGCCAGCAGCCTTAGGGACACTGAAGCTTTCTTT
D: TRBD2; J: TRBJ2-1; length: 18; size: -; V: TRBV3-1; CDR3: CATSQGLAGGLSYNEQFF; DNA: TGTGCCACCAGCCAAGGACTAGCGGGGGGGCTCTCCTACAATGAGCAGTTCTTT
D: -; J: TRBJ2-7; length: 15; size: many; V: TRBV7-9; CDR3: CASSFYPGATYEQYF; DNA: TGTGCCAGCAGCTTTTACCCCGGGGCCACCTACGAGCAGTACTTC
D: TRBD1; J: TRBJ2-7; length: 15; size: many; V: TRBV12-3/TRBV12-4; CDR3: CASSSRTGIDGEQYF; DNA: TGTGCCAGCAGCAGCCGGACAGGTATCGATGGGGAGCAGTACTTC
D: -; J: TRBJ1-4; length: 13; size: many; V: TRBV20-1; CDR3: CSAVTGGGEKLFF; DNA: TGCAGTGCGGTGACAGGCGGGGGCGAAAAACTGTTTTTT
D: -; J: TRBJ2-2; length: 13; size: many; V: TRBV7-8; CDR3: CASRQGGTGELFF; DNA: TGTGCCAGCCGACAGGGAGGGACCGGGGAGCTGTTTTTT
D: -; J: TRBJ2-2; length: 15; size: many; V: TRBV12-3/TRBV12-4; CDR3: CASRYSYANTGELFF; DNA: TGTGCCAGCAGGTACAGCTACGCGAACACCGGGGAGCTGTTTTTT
D: -; J: TRBJ1-6; length: 15; size: many; V: TRBV5-6; CDR3: CASSLGSSYNSPLHF; DNA: TGTGCCAGCAGCTTGGGGAGCTCCTATAATTCACCCCTCCACTTT
D: TRBD1; J: TRBJ2-1; length: 13; size: many; V: TRBV20-1; CDR3: CSATVDRDHEQFF; DNA: TGCAGTGCTACGGTAGACAGGGATCATGAGCAGTTCTTC
D: TRBD2; J: TRBJ2-1; length: 15; size: many; V: TRBV6-5; CDR3: CASSYSSSGAYEQFF; DNA: TGTGCCAGCAGTTATAGTTCTAGCGGGGCGTATGAGCAGTTCTTC
D: TRBD1; J: TRBJ1-1; length: 13; size: -; V: TRBV11-2; CDR3: CASSLGDRTEAFF; DNA: TGTGCCAGCAGCTTGGGGGACAGAACTGAAGCTTTCTTT
D: -; J: TRBJ2-5; length: 11; size: many; V: TRBV6-2/TRBV6-3; CDR3: CASSTLETQYF; DNA: TGTGCCAGCAGCACATTGGAGACCCAGTACTTC
D: -; J: TRBJ2-5; length: 14; size: once; V: TRBV5-5; CDR3: CACSSTGLRETQYF; DNA: TGTGCCTGCAGCAGCACAGGGCTGAGGGAGACCCAGTACTTC
D: TRBD2; J: TRBJ2-1; length: 15; size: many; V: TRBV7-2; CDR3: CASSARLAGVNEQFF; DNA: TGTGCCAGCAGCGCAAGACTAGCGGGGGTGAATGAGCAGTTCTTC
D: -; J: TRBJ2-5; length: 15; size: -; V: TRBV6-5; CDR3: CASSYFGGGGETQYF; DNA: TGTGCCAGCAGTTACTTCGGCGGGGGCGGGGAGACCCAGTACTTC
D: -; J: TRBJ2-2; length: 13; size: -; V: TRBV18; CDR3: CASRYRDTGELFF; DNA: TGTGCCAGCCGTTACAGGGACACCGGGGAGCTGTTTTTT
D: -; J: TRBJ1-2; length: 12; size: many; V: TRBV6-7; CDR3: CASSDGGYGYTF; DNA: TGTGCCAGCAGTGACGGGGGCTATGGCTACACCTTC
D: TRBD1; J: TRBJ2-2; length: 15; size: many; V: TRBV3-1; CDR3: CASRHDRANTGELFF; DNA: TGTGCCAGCAGACACGACAGGGCTAACACCGGGGAGCTGTTTTTT
D: -; J: TRBJ1-2; length: 11; size: many; V: TRBV20-1; CDR3: CSARDFGENIF; DNA: TGCAGTGCTAGAGATTTTGGAGAGAACATCTTC
D: -; J: TRBJ1-1; length: 13; size: few; V: TRBV7-2; CDR3: CASSEPGHRRAFF; DNA: TGTGCCAGCAGCGAACCGGGACATCGAAGAGCTTTCTTT
D: -; J: TRBJ2-2; length: 14; size: many; V: TRBV12-3/TRBV12-4; CDR3: CASSFQQLTGELFF; DNA: TGTGCCAGCAGTTTCCAACAGCTCACCGGGGAGCTGTTTTTT
D: -; J: TRBJ2-1; length: 16; size: many; V: TRBV20-1; CDR3: CSARPARADHYNEQFF; DNA: TGCAGTGCTAGGCCGGCCCGCGCGGACCACTACAATGAGCAGTTCTTC
D: TRBD1; J: TRBJ2-7; length: 13; size: many; V: TRBV20-1; CDR3: CSAGRDRGYEQYF; DNA: TGCAGTGCTGGCCGGGACAGGGGCTACGAGCAGTACTTC
D: TRBD1; J: TRBJ1-4; length: 17; size: many; V: TRBV12-3/TRBV12-4; CDR3: CASSLLGGRGLNEKLFF; DNA: TGTGCCAGCAGTTTATTGGGGGGCAGGGGGCTTAATGAAAAACTGTTTTTT
D: -; J: TRBJ1-1; length: 16; size: -; V: TRBV25-1; CDR3: CASSDAPNGRNTEAFF; DNA: TGTGCCAGCAGTGATGCCCCCAACGGCAGGAACACTGAAGCTTTCTTT
D: -; J: TRBJ1-2; length: 16; size: many; V: TRBV4-1; CDR3: CASSQVNRDGIYGYTF; DNA: TGCGCCAGCAGCCAAGTTAACCGGGACGGCATATATGGCTACACCTTC
D: -; J: TRBJ2-7; length: 12; size: many; V: TRBV29-1; CDR3: CSATGPTYEQYF; DNA: TGCAGCGCGACCGGGCCCACCTACGAGCAGTACTTC
D: -; J: TRBJ2-1; length: 16; size: many; V: TRBV4-2; CDR3: CASSQDGRPSYNEQFF; DNA: TGTGCCAGCAGCCAAGACGGGCGTCCCTCTTACAATGAGCAGTTCTTC
D: -; J: TRBJ2-1; length: 13; size: many; V: TRBV20-1; CDR3: CSASPSSYNEQFF; DNA: TGCAGTGCTAGCCCGAGCTCCTACAATGAGCAGTTCTTC
D: -; J: TRBJ2-3; length: 14; size: many; V: TRBV25-1; CDR3: CASSPFRVTDTQYF; DNA: TGTGCCAGCAGCCCCTTCCGGGTCACAGATACGCAGTATTTT
D: TRBD1; J: TRBJ1-3; length: 14; size: -; V: TRBV11-3; CDR3: CASIDRGRGNTIYF; DNA: TGTGCCAGCATTGACAGGGGAAGGGGAAACACCATATATTTT
D: -; J: TRBJ2-1; length: 12; size: -; V: TRBV2; CDR3: CASATAWLEQFF; DNA: TGTGCCAGCGCGACAGCCTGGCTGGAGCAGTTCTTC
D: -; J: TRBJ1-5; length: 14; size: many; V: TRBV20-1; CDR3: CSARRQGRDQPQHF; DNA: TGCAGTGCTAGAAGGCAGGGGAGGGATCAGCCCCAGCATTTT
D: -; J: TRBJ2-1; length: 15; size: many; V: TRBV3-1; CDR3: CASSQRDSTANEQFF; DNA: TGTGCCAGCAGCCAAAGGGACTCTACGGCGAATGAGCAGTTCTTC
D: -; J: TRBJ2-1; length: 15; size: many; V: TRBV7-9; CDR3: CASSPPRTASNEQFF; DNA: TGTGCCAGCAGCCCCCCCCGGACCGCTAGCAATGAGCAGTTCTTC
D: -; J: TRBJ2-2; length: 14; size: many; V: TRBV12-3/TRBV12-4; CDR3: CASSLLGYTGELFF; DNA: TGTGCCAGCAGTTTACTCGGCTACACCGGGGAGCTGTTTTTT
D: -; J: TRBJ2-1; length: 14; size: many; V: TRBV11-2; CDR3: CASSSSVSYNEQFF; DNA: TGTGCCAGCAGCTCGAGCGTCTCCTACAATGAGCAGTTCTTC
D: TRBD1; J: TRBJ2-5; length: 15; size: many; V: TRBV7-8; CDR3: CASSLARTGEETQYF; DNA: TGTGCCAGCAGCTTAGCTCGGACAGGAGAAGAGACCCAGTACTTC
D: -; J: TRBJ1-2; length: 14; size: many; V: TRBV3-1; CDR3: CASTPRTTRAGYTF; DNA: TGTGCCAGCACCCCTAGGACAACTAGGGCGGGCTACACCTTC
D: -; J: TRBJ1-1; length: 14; size: many; V: TRBV5-1; CDR3: CASSLDSWNTEAFF; DNA: TGCGCCAGCAGCCTGGACAGTTGGAACACTGAAGCTTTCTTT
D: TRBD1; J: TRBJ2-3; length: 14; size: many; V: TRBV29-1; CDR3: CSANRGTGADTQYF; DNA: TGCAGCGCCAACCGGGGGACAGGGGCGGATACGCAGTATTTT
D: -; J: TRBJ2-1; length: 13; size: -; V: TRBV2; CDR3: CATQRGGENEQFF; DNA: TGTGCCACCCAGAGAGGGGGAGAAAATGAGCAGTTCTTC
D: -; J: TRBJ2-7; length: 14; size: many; V: TRBV24-1; CDR3: CATSDPSTSYEQYF; DNA: TGTGCCACCAGTGACCCCTCGACGTCCTACGAGCAGTACTTC
D: TRBD1; J: TRBJ1-2; length: 14; size: many; V: TRBV6-1; CDR3: CASNLLGRGDGYTF; DNA: TGTGCCAGCAATCTTTTGGGCAGGGGGGATGGCTACACCTTC
D: -; J: TRBJ2-5; length: 16; size: many; V: TRBV5-1; CDR3: CASSPGPGLAGETQYF; DNA: TGCGCCAGCAGCCCCGGTCCAGGGCTGGCCGGCGAGACCCAGTACTTC
D: -; J: TRBJ2-3; length: 17; size: many; V: TRBV12-3/TRBV12-4; CDR3: CASSLLQGPLSTDTQYF; DNA: TGTGCCAGCAGTTTACTGCAGGGCCCACTCAGCACAGATACGCAGTATTTT
D: -; J: TRBJ1-1; length: 14; size: many; V: TRBV3-1; CDR3: CASSQGGGNTEAFF; DNA: TGTGCCAGCAGCCAAGGAGGGGGGAACACTGAAGCTTTCTTT
D: TRBD1; J: TRBJ2-5; length: 15; size: many; V: TRBV24-1; CDR3: CATSDSTGAQETQYF; DNA: TGTGCCACCAGTGATAGCACAGGGGCACAAGAGACCCAGTACTTC
D: TRBD2; J: TRBJ2-3; length: 13; size: many; V: TRBV20-1; CDR3: CSAPTSGGDTQYF; DNA: TGCAGTGCTCCGACTAGCGGGGGAGATACGCAGTATTTT
D: -; J: TRBJ2-3; length: 14; size: many; V: TRBV25-1; CDR3: CASSDLGLADTQYF; DNA: TGTGCCAGCAGTGATCTTGGACTTGCGGATACGCAGTATTTT
D: TRBD1; J: TRBJ1-6; length: 14; size: many; V: TRBV5-6; CDR3: CASSWDRRNSPLHF; DNA: TGTGCCAGCAGCTGGGACAGGAGGAATTCACCCCTCCACTTT
D: -; J: TRBJ2-5; length: 16; size: many; V: TRBV15; CDR3: CATSRALSGKKETQYF; DNA: TGTGCCACCAGCAGAGCCCTATCCGGGAAAAAAGAGACCCAGTACTTC
D: TRBD1; J: TRBJ2-1; length: 15; size: many; V: TRBV6-5; CDR3: CAIPPLGQPYNEQFF; DNA: TGTGCCATCCCACCTCTGGGACAGCCTTACAATGAGCAGTTCTTC
D: TRBD1; J: TRBJ1-6; length: 14; size: many; V: TRBV5-6; CDR3: CASSLQGINSPLHF; DNA: TGTGCCAGCAGCTTACAGGGGATTAATTCACCCCTCCACTTT